Below, 20 T cell receptor beta chains from the same sample are listed, as sequenced in a study of breast tumors, draining lymph nodes, adjacent tissues. Axillary draining lymph nodes of breast cancer patients supplied the node samples. TCRdb fed the multiplex PCR reads into MiXCR, producing one record per CDR3 protein. The sample holds roughly 100,000 distinct CDR3 sequences, less than 40% seen once. Sequencing input: axillary lymph node tissue. These TCRs come from a female donor with breast cancer. Some clones in this sample may be carry-over from other donors' samples.

This chain uses TRBV29-1 with TRBJ2-5, with a possible D match to TRBD2 (6 bases). The J call could be wrong; TRBJ2-7 is a better fit for the DNA end. Germline CDR1 reads SQVTM; CDR2 reads ANQGSEA. The CDR3 is 11 residues long. CDR3 protein: CSVSGDGEQYF. The DNA for the CDR3 is TGCAGCGTCTCGGGGGACGGCGAGCAGTACTTC.

V and J are TRBV29-1 and TRBJ1-2, with TRBD1 matching 7 bases. The CDR3 sequence is 15 residues long. CDR1 SQVTM and CDR2 ANQGSEA come from the germline V gene. After removal of 2 bases from V and 2 bases from J, the junction contained 8 bases not matched to a gene. Written as DNA, the CDR3 is TGCAGCGTTGAACGGGACAGTTTCCTCAACTATGGCTACACCTTC. Protein product: CSVERDSFLNYGYTF.

This clonotype has ten or more counts. The chain has TRBV7-2 and TRBJ2-7, with D perhaps matching TRBD1 (6 bases). The CDR3 totals 15 residues. Germline CDR1 reads SGHTA; CDR2 reads FQGNSA. The V and J ends lost 1 base and 0 bases respectively, with 10 bases between them. CDR3 nucleotide sequence: TGTGCCAGCAGCTTAGGTGGGACAAACTCCTACGAGCAGTACTTC. Translated: CASSLGGTNSYEQYF. Filled out from reference TRBV7-2 and TRBJ2-7, the complete variable domain reads GAGVSQSPSNKVTEKGKDVELRCDPISGHTALYWYRQSLGQGLEFLIYFQGNSAPDKSGLPSDRFSAERTGGSVSTLTIQRTQQEDSAVYLCASSLGGTNSYEQYFGPGTRLTVT.

The V call is TRBV2, the J call TRBJ2-7; 8 nucleotides align to TRBD1. The CDR3 extends over 13 amino acids. J lost 3 bases, V lost 11 bases, and 9 bases had no gene match. The germline V gene encodes CDR1 SNHLY and CDR2 FYNNEI. Written as DNA, the CDR3 is TGTGCCGGACCGGACAGGGTACGCTACGAGCAGTACTTC. Translation gives CAGPDRVRYEQYF.

This clonotype occurred many times. This chain joins TRBV28 and TRBJ1-5; TRBD1 matches 7 bases. The CDR3 loop spans 19 amino acids. Unmatched junction bases numbered 18, after V lost 6 bases and J lost 1 base. Germline CDR1 and CDR2: MDHEN and SYDVKM. CDR3 in amino acids: CASSNLRTGLQLSNQPQHF. Written as DNA, the CDR3 is TGTGCCAGCAGCAACCTAAGGACAGGCCTACAATTAAGCAATCAGCCCCAGCATTTT. The whole variable domain, remainder taken from reference TRBV28 and TRBJ1-5, is DVKVTQSSRYLVKRTGEKVFLECVQDMDHENMFWYRQDPGLGLRLIYFSYDVKMKEKGDIPEGYSVSREKKERFSLILESASTNQTSMYLCASSNLRTGLQLSNQPQHFGDGTRLSIL.

This clonotype has at least ten counts. A much more abundant neighbour one base away suggests this may be a read error. This chain connects TRBV20-1 to TRBJ1-5, with no clear D. Germline V lookup: CDR1 DFQATT, CDR2 SNEGSKA (reference sequence). This CDR3 spans 12 amino acids. The CDR3 nucleotides are TGCAGTGCTACGGACTCTTTTGGGCCCCCGCATTTT. Residues: CSATDSFGPPHF.

Regarding this clonotype: The conserved final phenylalanine or tryptophan is absent from the CDR3, which likely points to a read error. The DNA is omitted, as the CDR3 cannot be located on it reliably, and the CDR3 follows TCRdb's listing. The chain employs TRBV15 and TRBJ2-5. The germline gives CDR1 LNHNV, CDR2 YYDKDF (reference sequence). Ends included, the CDR3 has 8 residues. The CDR3 sequence: CATSRGGS.

This clonotype was observed many times. The chain couples TRBV15 to TRBJ1-2, with 9 bases fitting TRBD1. This CDR3 has 15 residues. Trimming at V came to 4 bases and at J to 6 bases, leaving 9 bases not matched to a gene. The germline CDR1 and CDR2 sequences are LNHNV and YYDKDF (reference sequence). The CDR3 DNA reads as TGTGCCACCAGCATCTTAACCGGACAGGGGAATGGCTACACCTTC. It codes for CATSILTGQGNGYTF. Full variable domain (remainder filled in from reference TRBV15 and TRBJ1-2): DAMVIQNPRYQVTQFGKPVTLSCSQTLNHNVMYWYQQKSSQAPKLLFHYYDKDFNNEADTPDNFQSRRPNTSFCFLDIRSPGLGDTAMYLCATSILTGQGNGYTFGSGTRLTVV.

At least ten counts were recorded for this clonotype. J is TRBJ2-7 and V is TRBV3-1; D is undetermined. Germline V gene lookup returns CDR1 LGHDT and CDR2 YNNKEL (reference sequence). The CDR3 runs 13 residues. The V gene lost 5 bases and the J gene lost 1 base, with 9 bases spanning the gap. The chain's CDR3 is CASSKVGSYEQYF. CDR3 in DNA: TGTGCCAGCAGCAAGGTGGGTTCCTACGAGCAGTACTTC.

At least ten counts were recorded for this clonotype. V gene TRBV19 combines with J gene TRBJ1-5, with 12 bases matching TRBD1. Germline lookup yields CDR1 LNHDA and CDR2 SQIVND (reference sequence). This CDR3 comprises 14 residues. Germline trimming cut 9 bases from V and 7 bases from J; bases unmatched to any gene: 7. The CDR3: CASWGTGGEQPQHF. As DNA, the CDR3 is TGTGCCAGCTGGGGGACAGGGGGCGAACAGCCCCAGCATTTT.

The sample holds a few counts of this clonotype. A read error may be the cause here, since a much bigger clone is one base away. The chain has TRBV6-6 and TRBJ2-3; D might be TRBD1 (5 bases). This CDR3 has 17 amino acids. CDR1 MNHNY and CDR2 SVGAGI come from the germline V gene (reference sequence). V lost 7 bases, J lost 0 bases, and 20 bases lay in between. The DNA for the CDR3 is TGTGCCAGCAAACCTAAAGGCGACAGAACTAGCACAGATACGCAGTATTTT. Translated: CASKPKGDRTSTDTQYF.

This clonotype has a count of ten or more. The rearrangement joins TRBV6-5 to TRBJ2-1; a weak D match, TRBD2 (5 bases). The germline CDR1 and CDR2 sequences are MNHEY and SVGAGI. The CDR3 runs to 14 residues. The V end was cut by 0 bases, the J end by 8 bases, with 11 bases between. The CDR3: CASSYSSNSDEQFF. The CDR3 region has the DNA TGTGCCAGCAGTTACTCGAGCAATAGCGATGAGCAGTTCTTC.

Turning to this clonotype: The junction and the germline gene differ at one end; a read error may be behind it. The V and J genes are TRBV7-7 and TRBJ1-5; 9 positions match TRBD1. Germline V gene sequence: CDR1 SSHAT, CDR2 FNYEAQ (reference sequence). This CDR3 has 13 residues. CDR3 region: CASTRTGDQPQHF. CDR3 DNA sequence: TGTGCTAGCACCAGGACAGGGGACCAGCCCCAGCATTTT.

Concerning this clonotype itself: The missing conserved phenylalanine or tryptophan at the end of this CDR3 makes a read error likely. J is TRBJ1-2 and V is TRBV2, with 7 bases that match TRBD1. Losses at the gene ends were 8 bases for V and 2 bases for J; bases not matched to a gene: 17. This CDR3 spans 17 amino acids. The V gene's germline CDR1 is SNHLY and CDR2 FYNNEI. CDR3 DNA: TGTGCCAGCCGAAGGGGGACAGTCTCACCTCGGAACTATGGCTACACCTAC. Its protein is CASRRGTVSPRNYGYTY.

Worth noting for this clonotype: It is likely a read error, because the conserved phenylalanine at the end of the CDR3 is missing. CDR3 protein: CASSRLAGGHQETQYL. CDR3 bases: TGTGCCAGCAGTCGACTAGCGGGGGGGCATCAAGAGACCCAGTACCTC. The chain uses TRBV2 and TRBJ2-5; 14 nucleotides align to TRBD2. Trimming took 5 bases from V and 2 from J; bases not matched to a gene: 4. This CDR3 comprises 16 residues. The germline V gene encodes CDR1 SNHLY and CDR2 FYNNEI.

This clonotype was counted once. Being one base from a much bigger clone, this may be a read error. The chain carries TRBV27 and TRBJ1-4, with D perhaps matching TRBD1 (5 bases). Germline CDR1 MNHEY, CDR2 SMNVEV (reference sequence). The CDR3 is 15 residues long. The germline V and J ends were trimmed by 6 bases and 5 bases, with 16 bases remaining between them. The DNA of the CDR3 is TGTGCCAGCAGAGGCTTGGGGCAGCAGAATGAAAAACTGTTTTTT. This translates into CASRGLGQQNEKLFF.

Details on this clonotype: Being one base from a much bigger clone, this may be a read error. Since the CDR3 does not end with the conserved phenylalanine or tryptophan, this likely comes from a read error. The V gene is TRBV28, the J gene TRBJ1-5; D possibly corresponds to TRBD1 (5 bases). Trimming pared 5 bases from V and 1 base from J, leaving 9 bases between. Germline-derived CDR1 and CDR2 are MDHEN and SYDVKM. The CDR3 spans 14 residues. The CDR3, as DNA: TGTGCCAGCAGTCCCCGGGACAGCAATCAGCCCCAGCATTTA. It translates to CASSPRDSNQPQHL.

V is TRBV20-1 and J is TRBJ1-5; D is possibly TRBD1 (5 bases). CDR1 is DFQATT, CDR2 SNEGSKA, per germline (reference sequence). CDR3 length: 13 amino acids. Trimming stripped 6 bases from V and 5 bases from J, with 14 bases between. In nucleotides, the CDR3 is TGCAGTGCCACTAGCGGGGGGGATCAGCCCCAGCATTTT. It translates to CSATSGGDQPQHF.

This clonotype was detected ten times or more. This rearrangement joins TRBV9 to TRBJ2-7; no firm D call. Germline V gives CDR1 SGDLS, CDR2 YYNGEE. This CDR3 is built from 15 residues. V was trimmed by 0 bases and J by 6 bases, leaving 16 bases between them. The chain's CDR3 is CASSVGSVASGEQYF. The CDR3 DNA follows: TGTGCCAGCAGCGTAGGGTCGGTGGCTTCTGGCGAGCAGTACTTC.

Turning to this clonotype: A much larger clone differs from this one at a single base, so this may be a read error. The chain combines TRBV9 with TRBJ1-3; unclear D gene. Germline V lookup: CDR1 SGDLS, CDR2 YYNGEE. This CDR3 comprises 14 residues. The chain's CDR3 is CASSVQSSGNTISF. In nucleotides, the CDR3 is TGTGCCAGCAGCGTCCAAAGCTCTGGAAACACCATATCTTTT.